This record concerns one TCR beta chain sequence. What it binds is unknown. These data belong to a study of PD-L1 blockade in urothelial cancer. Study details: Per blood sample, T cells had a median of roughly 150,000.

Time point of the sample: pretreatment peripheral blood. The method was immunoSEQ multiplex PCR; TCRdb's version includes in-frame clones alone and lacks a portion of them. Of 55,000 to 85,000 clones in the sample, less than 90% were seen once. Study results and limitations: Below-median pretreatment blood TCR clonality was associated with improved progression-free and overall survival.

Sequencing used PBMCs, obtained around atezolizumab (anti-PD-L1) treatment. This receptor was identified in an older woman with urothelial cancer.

CDR3 sequence reads: CASSPSTGVLNTEAFF. The CDR3 DNA follows: TGTGCCAGTAGTCCATCGACAGGGGTTTTGAACACTGAAGCTTTCTTT. V is TRBV19 and J is TRBJ1-1; 8 bases align to TRBD1. Losses at the gene ends were 5 bases for V and 0 bases for J; bases not matched to a gene: 8. This CDR3 has 16 residues. Germline CDR1 is LNHDA and CDR2 is SQIVND (reference sequence).